The clone carrying this TCR beta chain was detected only a few times. Its antigen remains unknown. This entry belongs to a study of early T cells in non-severe SARS-CoV-2 infection. Study background: Unsorted whole blood bulk RNA was sequenced, with unpaired chains. Study results and limitations: Missing private and CD4 specificities, VDJdb matching favored anti-spike CD8 responses.

V was cut by 4 bases and J by 5 bases, with 24 bases left in between. Germline V gene lookup returns CDR1 MNHNY and CDR2 SVGAGI (reference sequence). There are 17 residues in the CDR3. cDNA molecules, individually, were tagged with unique molecular identifiers. A single record per CDR3 protein comes from TCRdb applying MiXCR to the 5' RACE reads. The data contain over 95,000 distinct CDR3 sequences, 15% to 20% of them singletons. Material for sequencing was whole blood. The chain links TRBV6-6 to TRBJ2-7; a possible D gene is TRBD2 (6 bases). This TCR derives from an adult who was a healthcare worker with PCR-confirmed SARS-CoV-2 infection or an uninfected control (not recorded which). The CDR3 sequence is CASSSAGLGSRGDEQYF. The CDR3 DNA sequence: TGTGCCAGCAGTTCCGCCGGATTGGGCTCGCGGGGCGACGAGCAGTACTTC.